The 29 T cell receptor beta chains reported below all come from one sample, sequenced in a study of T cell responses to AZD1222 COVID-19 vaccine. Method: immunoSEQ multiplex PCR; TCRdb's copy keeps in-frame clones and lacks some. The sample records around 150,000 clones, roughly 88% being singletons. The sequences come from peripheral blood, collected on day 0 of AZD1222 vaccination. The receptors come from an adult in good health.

DNA for the CDR3: TGTGCCAGTAGTAGAAAGGGCACTGAAGCTTTCTTT. This codes for CASSRKGTEAFF. The chain carries TRBV19 and TRBJ1-1, with D hard to call. Germline V lookup: CDR1 LNHDA, CDR2 SQIVND (reference sequence). Trimming shortened V by 4 bases and J by 4 bases, and 7 bases separated the two germline ends. The CDR3 length is 12 residues.

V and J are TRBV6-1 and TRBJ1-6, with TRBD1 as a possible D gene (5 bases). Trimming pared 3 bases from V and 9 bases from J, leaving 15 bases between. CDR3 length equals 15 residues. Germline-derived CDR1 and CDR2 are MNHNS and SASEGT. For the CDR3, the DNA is TGTGCCAGCAGTGACCGAACAGGAGCGGCTTCACCCCTCCACTTT. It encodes CASSDRTGAASPLHF.

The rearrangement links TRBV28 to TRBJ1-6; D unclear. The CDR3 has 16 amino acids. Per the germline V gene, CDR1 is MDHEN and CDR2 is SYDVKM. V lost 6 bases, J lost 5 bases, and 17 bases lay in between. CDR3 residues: CASSPNVRVDNSPLHF. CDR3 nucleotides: TGTGCCAGCAGCCCAAATGTGAGGGTTGATAATTCACCCCTCCACTTT.

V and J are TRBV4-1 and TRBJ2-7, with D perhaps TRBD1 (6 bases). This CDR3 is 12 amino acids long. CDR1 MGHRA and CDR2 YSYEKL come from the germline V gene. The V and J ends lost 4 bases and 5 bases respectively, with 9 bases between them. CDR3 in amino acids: CASSLSGDEQYF. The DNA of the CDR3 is TGCGCCAGCAGCCTCTCAGGGGACGAGCAGTACTTC.

CDR3 sequence reads: CASSVGTGPNTEAFF. CDR3 coding DNA: TGTGCCAGCAGCGTAGGCACAGGTCCGAACACTGAAGCTTTCTTT. The chain carries TRBV9 and TRBJ1-1, with a tentative D call TRBD1 (5 bases). Germline lookup yields CDR1 SGDLS and CDR2 YYNGEE. CDR3 size: 15 residues. Trimming took off 0 bases at V and 1 base at J, with 10 bases between the two ends.

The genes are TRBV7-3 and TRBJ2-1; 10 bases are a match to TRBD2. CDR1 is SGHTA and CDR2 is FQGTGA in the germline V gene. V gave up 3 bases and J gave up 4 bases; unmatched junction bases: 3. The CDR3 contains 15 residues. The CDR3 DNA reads TGTGCCAGCAGCTTGACTAGCGGGCCTTACAATGAGCAGTTCTTC. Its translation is CASSLTSGPYNEQFF.

In nucleotides, the CDR3 is TGTGCCAGCAGCTTACTAGCCCAAGAGACCCAGTACTTC. Encoded protein: CASSLLAQETQYF. This chain links TRBV2 with TRBJ2-5; D is perhaps TRBD2 (6 bases). Between the trimmed V and J ends, which lost 6 bases and 1 base, there was a span of 9 bases. This CDR3 has 13 amino acids. Germline CDR1 SNHLY, CDR2 FYNNEI.

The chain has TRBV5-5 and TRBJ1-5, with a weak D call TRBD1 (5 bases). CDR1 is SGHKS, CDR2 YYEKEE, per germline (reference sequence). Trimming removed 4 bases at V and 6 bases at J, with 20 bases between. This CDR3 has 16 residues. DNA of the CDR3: TGTGCCAGCAGCCTAACCGGGACGGATGTACCTCAGCCCCAGCATTTT. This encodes CASSLTGTDVPQPQHF.

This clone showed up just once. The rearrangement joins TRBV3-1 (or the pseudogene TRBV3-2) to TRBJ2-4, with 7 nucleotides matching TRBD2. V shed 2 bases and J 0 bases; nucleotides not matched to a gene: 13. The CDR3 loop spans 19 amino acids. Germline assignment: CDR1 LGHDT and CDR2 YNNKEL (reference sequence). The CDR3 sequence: CASSQRPIGSGKAKNIQYF. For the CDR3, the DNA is TGTGCCAGCAGCCAAAGGCCCATCGGGAGCGGGAAAGCCAAAAACATTCAGTACTTC.

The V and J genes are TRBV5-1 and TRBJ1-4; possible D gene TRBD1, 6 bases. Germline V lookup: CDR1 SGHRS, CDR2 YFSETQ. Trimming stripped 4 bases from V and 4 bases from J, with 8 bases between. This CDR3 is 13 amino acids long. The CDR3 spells CASSKGGNEKLFF. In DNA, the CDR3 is TGCGCCAGCAGCAAGGGGGGTAATGAAAAACTGTTTTTT.

The CDR3 here is CASNPGRGNTEAFF. The CDR3 DNA reads TGTGCCAGTAATCCGGGGCGGGGGAACACTGAAGCTTTCTTT. The rearrangement links TRBV19 to TRBJ1-1; D is possibly TRBD1 (5 bases). This CDR3 is built from 14 residues. Trimming cost V 7 bases and J 1 base, with 13 bases left between them. Germline CDR1 reads LNHDA; CDR2 reads SQIVND (reference sequence).

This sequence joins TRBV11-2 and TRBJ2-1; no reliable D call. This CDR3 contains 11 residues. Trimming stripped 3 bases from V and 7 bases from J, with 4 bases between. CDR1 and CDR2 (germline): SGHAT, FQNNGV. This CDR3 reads CASSFTNEQFF. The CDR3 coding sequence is TGTGCCAGCAGCTTCACTAATGAGCAGTTCTTC.

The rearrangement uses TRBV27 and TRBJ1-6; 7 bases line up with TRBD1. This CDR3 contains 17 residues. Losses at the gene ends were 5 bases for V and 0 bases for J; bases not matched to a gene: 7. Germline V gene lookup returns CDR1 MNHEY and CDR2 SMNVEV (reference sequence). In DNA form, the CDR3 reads TGTGCCAGCAGTCTATTACAGGGGAGCTCCTATAATTCACCCCTCCACTTT. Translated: CASSLLQGSSYNSPLHF.

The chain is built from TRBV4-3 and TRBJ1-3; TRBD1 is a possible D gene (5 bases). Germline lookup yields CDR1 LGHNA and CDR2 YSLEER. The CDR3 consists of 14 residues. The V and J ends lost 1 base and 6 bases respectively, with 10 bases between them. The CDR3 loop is CASSQGQLANTIYF. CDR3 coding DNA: TGCGCCAGCAGCCAAGGACAGTTAGCAAACACCATATATTTT.

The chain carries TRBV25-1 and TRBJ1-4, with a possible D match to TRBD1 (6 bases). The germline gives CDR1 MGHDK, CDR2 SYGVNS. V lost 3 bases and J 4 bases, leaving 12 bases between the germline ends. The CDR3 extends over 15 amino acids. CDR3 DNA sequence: TGTGCCAGCAGTGATCCGAGGGGGAGTAATGAAAAACTGTTTTTT. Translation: CASSDPRGSNEKLFF. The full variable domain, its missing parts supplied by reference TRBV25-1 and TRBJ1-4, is EADIYQTPRYLVIGTGKKITLECSQTMGHDKMYWYQQDPGMELHLIHYSYGVNSTEKGDLSSESTVSRIRTEHFPLTLESARPSHTSQYLCASSDPRGSNEKLFFGSGTQLSVL.

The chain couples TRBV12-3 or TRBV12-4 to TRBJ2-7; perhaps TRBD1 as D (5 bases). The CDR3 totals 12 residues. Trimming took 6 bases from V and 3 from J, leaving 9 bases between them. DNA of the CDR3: TGTGCCAGCAGACCTGACAGCTACGAGCAGTACTTC. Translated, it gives CASRPDSYEQYF.

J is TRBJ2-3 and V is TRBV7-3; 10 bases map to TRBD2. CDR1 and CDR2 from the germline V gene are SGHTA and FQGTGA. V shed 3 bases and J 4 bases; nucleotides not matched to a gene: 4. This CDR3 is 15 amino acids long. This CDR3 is CASSLASGSSDTQYF. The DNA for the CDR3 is TGTGCCAGCAGCTTGGCTAGCGGGAGCTCAGATACGCAGTATTTT.

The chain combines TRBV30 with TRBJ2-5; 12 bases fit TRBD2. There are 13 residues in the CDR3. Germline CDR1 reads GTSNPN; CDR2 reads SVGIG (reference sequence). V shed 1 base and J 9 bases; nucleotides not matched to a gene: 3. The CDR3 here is CAWSDTSGRSQYF. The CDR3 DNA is TGTGCCTGGAGTGATACTAGCGGGAGGTCCCAGTACTTC.

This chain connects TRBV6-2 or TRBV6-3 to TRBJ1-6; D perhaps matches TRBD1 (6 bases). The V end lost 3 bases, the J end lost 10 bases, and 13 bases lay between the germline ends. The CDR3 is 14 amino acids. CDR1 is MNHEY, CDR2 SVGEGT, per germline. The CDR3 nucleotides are TGTGCCAGCAGTTATCAACAGGGAAAGTCACCCCTCCACTTT. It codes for CASSYQQGKSPLHF.

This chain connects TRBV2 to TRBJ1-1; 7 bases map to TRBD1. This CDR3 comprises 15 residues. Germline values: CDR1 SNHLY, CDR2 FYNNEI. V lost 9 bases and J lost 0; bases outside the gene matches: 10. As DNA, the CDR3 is TGTGCCAGTCTGTCCGGTGGACAGGTGAACACTGAAGCTTTCTTT. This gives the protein CASLSGGQVNTEAFF. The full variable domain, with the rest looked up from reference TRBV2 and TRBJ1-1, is EPEVTQTPSHQVTQMGQEVILRCVPISNHLYFYWYRQILGQKVEFLVSFYNNEISEKSEIFDDQFSVERPDGSNFTLKIRSTKLEDSAMYFCASLSGGQVNTEAFFGQGTRLTVV.

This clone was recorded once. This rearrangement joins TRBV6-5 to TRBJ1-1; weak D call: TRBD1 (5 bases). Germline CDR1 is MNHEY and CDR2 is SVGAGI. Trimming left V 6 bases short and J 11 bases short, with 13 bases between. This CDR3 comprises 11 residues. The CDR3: CASRHRDFAFF. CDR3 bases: TGTGCCAGCAGACACCGGGACTTTGCTTTCTTT.

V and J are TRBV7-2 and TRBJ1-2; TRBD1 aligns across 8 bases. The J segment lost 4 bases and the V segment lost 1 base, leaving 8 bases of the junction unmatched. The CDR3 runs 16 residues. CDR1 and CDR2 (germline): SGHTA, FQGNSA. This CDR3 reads CASSLDITGGSYGYTF. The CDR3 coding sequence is TGTGCCAGCAGCTTAGATATAACAGGGGGGAGCTATGGCTACACCTTC.

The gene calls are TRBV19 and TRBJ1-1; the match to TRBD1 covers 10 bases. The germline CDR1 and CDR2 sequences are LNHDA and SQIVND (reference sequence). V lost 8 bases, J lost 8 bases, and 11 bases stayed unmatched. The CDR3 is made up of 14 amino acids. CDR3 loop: CASYRDRGVGEAFF. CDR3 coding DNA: TGTGCCAGTTACCGGGACAGGGGAGTCGGGGAAGCTTTCTTT.

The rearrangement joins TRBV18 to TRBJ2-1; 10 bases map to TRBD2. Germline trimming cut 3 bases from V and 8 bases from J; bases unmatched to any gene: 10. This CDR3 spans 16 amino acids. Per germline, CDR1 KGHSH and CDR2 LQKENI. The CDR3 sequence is CASSPKGLAGVDEQFF. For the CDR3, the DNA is TGTGCCAGCTCACCCAAGGGGCTAGCGGGAGTGGATGAGCAGTTCTTC.

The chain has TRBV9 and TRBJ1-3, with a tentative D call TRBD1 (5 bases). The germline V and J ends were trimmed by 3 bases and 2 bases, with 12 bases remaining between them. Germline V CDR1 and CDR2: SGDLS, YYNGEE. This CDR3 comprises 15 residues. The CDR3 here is CASSAGTLAGNTIYF. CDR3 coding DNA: TGTGCCAGCAGCGCCGGGACCCTGGCTGGAAACACCATATATTTT. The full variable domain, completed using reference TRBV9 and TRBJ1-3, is DSGVTQTPKHLITATGQRVTLRCSPRSGDLSVYWYQQSLDQGLQFLIQYYNGEERAKGNILERFSAQQFPDLHSELNLSSLELGDSALYFCASSAGTLAGNTIYFGEGSWLTVV.

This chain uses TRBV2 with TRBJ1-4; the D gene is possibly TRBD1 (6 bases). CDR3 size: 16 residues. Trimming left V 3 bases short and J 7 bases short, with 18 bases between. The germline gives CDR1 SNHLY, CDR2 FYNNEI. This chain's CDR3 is CASSEITGLAREKLFF. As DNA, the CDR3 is TGTGCCAGCAGTGAGATTACAGGGTTGGCCCGTGAAAAACTGTTTTTT.

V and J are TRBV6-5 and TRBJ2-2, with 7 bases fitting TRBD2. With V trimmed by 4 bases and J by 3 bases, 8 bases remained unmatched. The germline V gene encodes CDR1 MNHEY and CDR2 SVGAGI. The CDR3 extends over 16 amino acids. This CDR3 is CASSFTWDYYTGELFF. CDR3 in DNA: TGTGCCAGCAGTTTCACCTGGGACTATTACACCGGGGAGCTGTTTTTT.

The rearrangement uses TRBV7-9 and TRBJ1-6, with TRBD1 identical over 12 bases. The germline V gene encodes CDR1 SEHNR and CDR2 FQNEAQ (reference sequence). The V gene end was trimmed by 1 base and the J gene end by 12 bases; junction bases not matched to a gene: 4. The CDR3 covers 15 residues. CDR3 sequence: CASSLGGQGALPLHF. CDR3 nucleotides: TGTGCCAGCAGCTTAGGGGGACAGGGGGCACTACCCCTCCACTTT.

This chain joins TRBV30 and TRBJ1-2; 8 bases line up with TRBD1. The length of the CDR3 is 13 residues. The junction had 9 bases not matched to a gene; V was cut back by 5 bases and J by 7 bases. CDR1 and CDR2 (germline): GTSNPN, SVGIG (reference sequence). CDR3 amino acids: CAWGDRRFSGYTF. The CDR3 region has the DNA TGTGCCTGGGGGGACAGGCGGTTCTCTGGCTACACCTTC. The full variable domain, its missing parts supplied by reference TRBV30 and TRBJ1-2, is SQTIHQWPATLVQPVGSPLSLECTVEGTSNPNLYWYRQAAGRGLQLLFYSVGIGQISSEVPQNLSASRPQDRQFILSSKKLLLSDSGFYLCAWGDRRFSGYTFGSGTRLTVV.